These 24 T cell receptor beta chains were all obtained from the same sample, sequenced in a study of T cell responses to AZD1222 COVID-19 vaccine. Here immunoSEQ multiplex PCR was the method, and the copy in TCRdb shows in-frame clones only, minus some. The sample records 120,000 or so clones, approximately 85% being singletons. The material was peripheral blood, obtained on day 0 of AZD1222 vaccination. All receptors derive from an adult in good health.

V is TRBV7-2 and J is TRBJ2-3, with D perhaps TRBD1 or TRBD2 (5 bases each). CDR1 is SGHTA and CDR2 is FQGNSA in the germline V gene. V was cut by 0 bases and J by 3 bases, with 13 bases left in between. The CDR3 has 16 residues. The CDR3 region is CASSLARVQDTDTQYF. The CDR3 DNA sequence: TGTGCCAGCAGCTTAGCGAGGGTACAGGATACAGATACGCAGTATTTT.

The rearrangement links TRBV9 to TRBJ2-6, with a tentative D call TRBD1 (6 bases). V lost 3 bases to trimming and J lost 2 bases, with 12 bases between them. The CDR3 runs to 16 residues. The germline gives CDR1 SGDLS, CDR2 YYNGEE. The CDR3 bases are TGTGCCAGCAGCGCGGATTCAGGGGCTGGGGCCAACGTCCTGACTTTC. Amino acid sequence: CASSADSGAGANVLTF.

V is TRBV5-1 and J is TRBJ2-7, with 8 positions matching TRBD2. J was trimmed by 3 bases and V by 4 bases; bases with no gene match: 6. CDR3 size: 14 residues. Germline CDR1 SGHRS, CDR2 YFSETQ. The CDR3, as DNA: TGCGCCAGCAGCCAGGGACTAGAACTCTACGAGCAGTACTTC. This gives the protein CASSQGLELYEQYF.

This clone has a single count. The V and J genes are TRBV30 and TRBJ1-3; no reliable D call. In germline, CDR1 is GTSNPN, CDR2 SVGIG (reference sequence). The CDR3 is 12 amino acids. The V end was cut by 0 bases, the J end by 6 bases, with 6 bases between. The CDR3 bases are TGTGCCTGGAGTGTAATTATAAACACCATATATTTT. As protein: CAWSVIINTIYF.

J is TRBJ2-5 and V is TRBV5-1; D might be TRBD2 (6 bases). V was cut by 0 bases and J by 5 bases, with 14 bases left in between. CDR3 length equals 15 residues. CDR1 is SGHRS, CDR2 YFSETQ, per germline. The CDR3 protein is CASSLVSGRGETQYF. CDR3 bases: TGCGCCAGCAGCTTGGTTTCCGGGAGAGGTGAGACCCAGTACTTC.

This clone was counted a single time. The J gene is TRBJ2-7, the V gene TRBV28; 9 bases fit TRBD1. Trimming took 4 bases from V and 3 from J; bases not matched to a gene: 10. This CDR3 is 16 amino acids long. The germline CDR1 and CDR2 sequences are MDHEN and SYDVKM. The CDR3 coding sequence is TGTGCCAGCAGTTCACCCCCGGGACAGGGACTCTACGAGCAGTACTTC. This sequence encodes CASSSPPGQGLYEQYF.

This clone was seen once. The V gene is TRBV6-5, the J gene TRBJ2-5; tentatively, D is TRBD1 or TRBD2 (6 bases each). The CDR3 spans 16 residues. V shed 0 bases and J shed 5 bases, with 16 bases lying between them. CDR1 is MNHEY and CDR2 is SVGAGI in the germline V gene. The CDR3 protein is CASSYSTTRGDETQYF. In DNA form, the CDR3 reads TGTGCCAGCAGTTACTCGACAACTAGGGGGGACGAGACCCAGTACTTC.

Comments on this clone: At one end the junction does not follow the germline gene, possibly because of a read error. Other DNA variants within this sample encode the same CDR3. This chain connects TRBV18 to TRBJ1-1; TRBD1 agrees at 7 bases. Germline V gene sequence: CDR1 KGHSH, CDR2 LQKENI. There are 14 residues in the CDR3. CDR3 DNA: TGTGCCAGCTCCCCACAGGGGCAAAACACTGAAGCTTTCTTT. The encoded protein is CASSPQGQNTEAFF.

This sequence joins TRBV10-3 and TRBJ1-4, with D possibly being TRBD1 (6 bases). Germline values: CDR1 ENHRY, CDR2 SYGVKD. The CDR3 runs 14 residues. V was cut by 8 bases and J by 3 bases, with 13 bases left in between. The CDR3 DNA follows: TGTGCCATCGGGGGGGCGCGGGCTAATGAAAAACTGTTTTTT. It translates to CAIGGARANEKLFF.

The chain is built from TRBV11-3 and TRBJ2-2; the D gene is possibly TRBD1 (6 bases). The CDR3 runs to 13 residues. Trimming removed 5 bases at V and 5 bases at J, with 9 bases between. In germline, CDR1 is SGHNT, CDR2 YENEEA. For the CDR3, the DNA is TGTGCCAGCAGCCTCGACAGGACCGGGGAGCTGTTTTTT. This translates into CASSLDRTGELFF. Looking up the rest from reference TRBV11-3 and TRBJ2-2 gives the full variable domain: EAGVVQSPRYKIIEKKQPVAFWCNPISGHNTLYWYLQNLGQGPELLIRYENEEAVDDSQLPKDRFSAERLKGVDSTLKIQPAELGDSAVYLCASSLDRTGELFFGEGSRLTVL.

CDR3 region: CAWAGGDQPQHF. CDR3 nucleotides: TGTGCCTGGGCAGGGGGGGATCAGCCCCAGCATTTT. This rearrangement joins TRBV30 to TRBJ1-5, with 7 bases aligning to TRBD1. From germline, CDR1 is GTSNPN and CDR2 SVGIG (reference sequence). The CDR3 has 12 amino acids. V gave up 5 bases and J gave up 5 bases; unmatched junction bases: 3.

V usage is TRBV11-1 and J usage is TRBJ2-5; 7 bases fit TRBD2. The CDR3 totals 14 residues. CDR1 is SGHAT, CDR2 FQDESV, per germline (reference sequence). J gave up 2 bases and V 3 bases, and 3 bases lay outside the gene matches. CDR3 in DNA: TGTGCCAGCAGCTTTGAGCGGGGACAAGAGACCCAGTACTTC. This gives the protein CASSFERGQETQYF.

V is TRBV30 and J is TRBJ1-6; D gene uncertain. Between the trimmed V and J ends, which lost 5 bases and 9 bases, there was a span of 14 bases. This CDR3 has 13 residues. Looked up from germline, CDR1 is GTSNPN and CDR2 is SVGIG (reference sequence). For the CDR3, the DNA is TGTGCCTGGGGCGGGCTCCCCGGTTCACCCCTCCACTTT. Protein product: CAWGGLPGSPLHF.

This clone was counted only a few times. The rearrangement joins TRBV18 to TRBJ1-5, with TRBD1 matching 8 bases. J lost 3 bases, V lost 4 bases, and 8 bases had no gene match. From germline, CDR1 is KGHSH and CDR2 LQKENI. This CDR3 region has 16 residues. The CDR3: CASSLPGQEPNQPQHF. DNA for the CDR3: TGTGCCAGCTCACTTCCGGGACAGGAGCCCAATCAGCCCCAGCATTTT. The full variable domain, completed using reference TRBV18 and TRBJ1-5, is NAGVMQNPRHLVRRRGQEARLRCSPMKGHSHVYWYRQLPEEGLKFMVYLQKENIIDESGMPKERFSAEFPKEGPSILRIQQVVRGDSAAYFCASSLPGQEPNQPQHFGDGTRLSIL.

The chain links TRBV5-1 to TRBJ1-6; D remains ambiguous. Germline CDR1 is SGHRS and CDR2 is YFSETQ. This CDR3 has 13 residues. The V and J ends lost 5 bases and 10 bases respectively, with 13 bases between them. The CDR3 loop reads CASRPEKGSPLHF. The DNA of the CDR3 is TGCGCCAGCAGACCAGAAAAGGGCTCACCCCTCCACTTT.

The rearrangement links TRBV18 to TRBJ2-1; possibly TRBD2 for D (5 bases). The germline gives CDR1 KGHSH, CDR2 LQKENI. V gave up 3 bases and J gave up 6 bases, with 9 bases separating them. The CDR3 contains 13 residues. CDR3 loop: CASSPPGFNEQFF. CDR3 DNA sequence: TGTGCCAGCTCACCCCCGGGATTCAATGAGCAGTTCTTC.

V is TRBV6-2 or TRBV6-3 and J is TRBJ2-7; D possibly corresponds to TRBD1 (6 bases). The CDR3 length is 13 residues. Germline CDR1 and CDR2: MNHEY and SVGEGT. The ends were cut back, 6 bases at V and 7 bases at J, with 16 bases in the middle. The CDR3 DNA reads as TGTGCCAGCAGCCGACAGGCTCAGGGGGAGCAGTACTTC. Protein: CASSRQAQGEQYF.

The chain uses TRBV7-9 and TRBJ2-2; TRBD2 matches 7 bases. This CDR3 contains 15 residues. Trimming cost V 5 bases and J 7 bases; bases outside gene matches: 10. CDR1 is SEHNR and CDR2 is FQNEAQ in the germline V gene (reference sequence). The CDR3 loop reads CASSPGLGVGGELFF. Here the CDR3 DNA reads TGTGCCAGCAGCCCTGGACTAGGGGTAGGCGGGGAGCTGTTTTTT.

This chain uses TRBV15 with TRBJ1-1; a weak D match, TRBD1 (5 bases). Germline V gene lookup returns CDR1 LNHNV and CDR2 YYDKDF (reference sequence). The V end was cut by 9 bases, the J end by 4 bases, with 15 bases between. There are 13 residues in the CDR3. This CDR3 reads CATQWGSGTEAFF. As DNA, the CDR3 is TGTGCCACACAGTGGGGGTCGGGCACTGAAGCTTTCTTT.

The chain combines TRBV9 with TRBJ1-2; D is ambiguous. The germline gives CDR1 SGDLS, CDR2 YYNGEE. The CDR3 length is 14 residues. The V end was cut by 1 base, the J end by 3 bases, with 10 bases between. The DNA of the CDR3 is TGTGCCAGCAGCGTAATGGGCAGAGACTATGGCTACACCTTC. Translation gives CASSVMGRDYGYTF.

The rearrangement uses TRBV19 and TRBJ2-3; 8 bases fit TRBD2. V lost 3 bases to trimming and J lost 4 bases; unmatched junction nucleotides: 9. The CDR3 runs 16 residues. Germline V gene data show CDR1 as LNHDA and CDR2 as SQIVND (reference sequence). The CDR3 nucleotides are TGTGCCAGTAGTATGGTCGCGGGGGGCCCGGCAGATACGCAGTATTTT. This sequence encodes CASSMVAGGPADTQYF.

V usage is TRBV15 and J usage is TRBJ2-3; 12 bases agree with TRBD1. CDR3 length equals 15 residues. The germline V gene encodes CDR1 LNHNV and CDR2 YYDKDF (reference sequence). V shed 5 bases, J shed 3 bases, and the junction held 3 bases outside the gene matches. This chain's CDR3 is CATSGTGGATDTQYF. CDR3 sequence (DNA): TGTGCCACCAGCGGGACAGGGGGCGCGACAGATACGCAGTATTTT.

The rearrangement uses TRBV10-3 and TRBJ1-2; maybe TRBD1 (6 bases). The CDR3 is made up of 14 amino acids. Trimming shortened V by 6 bases and J by 3 bases, and 14 bases separated the two germline ends. Germline CDR1 and CDR2: ENHRY and SYGVKD. CDR3 loop: CAISEGVSHYGYTF. The CDR3 bases are TGTGCCATCAGCGAGGGGGTTTCTCACTATGGCTACACCTTC.

In DNA, the CDR3 is TGTGCCAGCAGTTATATCAAATCCGGGACTAGCGAAAACATATACAATGAGCAGTTCTTC. It specifies CASSYIKSGTSENIYNEQFF. This chain links TRBV6-2 or TRBV6-3 with TRBJ2-1, with 10 bases identical to TRBD2. The V segment lost 3 bases and the J segment 4 bases; nucleotides outside the gene matches: 18. The CDR3 loop spans 20 amino acids. Germline-derived CDR1 and CDR2 are MNHEY and SVGEGT.